The 6 T cell receptor beta chains reported below all come from one sample, sequenced in a study of cytomegalovirus exposure and HLA in healthy donors. Use of 60 Vbeta and 13 Jbeta primers characterized the PCR. Only in-frame clones appear in the TCRdb table, and some are missing; sequencing was by immunoSEQ multiplex PCR. The profile shows 100,000 to 150,000 clones, over 65% of them singletons. Sequencing was performed on PBMCs. The receptors here all came from a man in his forties or fifties in good health and CMV-seropositive.

V is TRBV29-1 and J is TRBJ2-4; D might be TRBD2 (5 bases). Gene TRBJ2-7 matches the end of the DNA better, so the J call may be wrong. Per germline, CDR1 SQVTM and CDR2 ANQGSEA. The CDR3 consists of 11 residues. CDR3 in amino acids: CSAGVGYEQYF. CDR3 sequence (DNA): TGCAGCGCCGGGGTGGGTTACGAGCAGTACTTC.

The V gene is TRBV7-2, the J gene TRBJ2-5; D might be TRBD2 (5 bases). Germline-derived CDR1 and CDR2 are SGHTA and FQGNSA. The CDR3 is 16 amino acids. V dropped 4 bases and J dropped 0 bases, with 15 bases sitting between them. The CDR3 region is CASSSPFSVYQETQYF. CDR3 coding DNA: TGTGCCAGCAGCTCACCCTTTAGCGTTTACCAAGAGACCCAGTACTTC.

This rearrangement joins TRBV7-2 to TRBJ1-2; TRBD1 might be the D (5 bases). CDR1 is SGHTA and CDR2 is FQGNSA in the germline V gene. The V gene lost 4 bases and the J gene lost 6 bases, with 15 bases spanning the gap. The length of the CDR3 is 14 residues. The CDR3 here is CASSSPQGYNGYTF. CDR3 bases: TGTGCCAGCAGCTCTCCTCAGGGTTACAATGGCTACACCTTC.

The rearrangement links TRBV7-9 to TRBJ1-6; maybe TRBD1 (5 bases). CDR3 size: 14 residues. CDR1 and CDR2 (germline): SEHNR, FQNEAQ (reference sequence). Trimming took 2 bases from V and 6 from J, leaving 8 bases between them. CDR3 nucleotides: TGTGCCAGCAGCTTATGGGGGGGTAATTCACCCCTCCACTTT. Its translation: CASSLWGGNSPLHF.

The chain recombines TRBV27 with TRBJ2-1; TRBD2 matches 11 bases. With V trimmed by 5 bases and J by 12 bases, 12 bases remained unmatched. The CDR3 runs to 15 residues. Germline V CDR1 and CDR2: MNHEY, SMNVEV (reference sequence). This CDR3 reads CASSQTSGSFFSQFF. CDR3 DNA sequence: TGTGCCAGCAGTCAAACTAGCGGGAGTTTTTTTTCGCAGTTCTTC.

The V gene is TRBV6-1, the J gene TRBJ1-4; a weak D match, TRBD1 (6 bases). Deletions cut 6 bases from V and 1 base from J, with 9 bases between. The CDR3 runs to 14 residues. The germline gives CDR1 MNHNS, CDR2 SASEGT. CDR3 loop: CASRKQGTNEKLFF. DNA of the CDR3: TGTGCCAGCAGAAAACAGGGAACTAATGAAAAACTGTTTTTT.